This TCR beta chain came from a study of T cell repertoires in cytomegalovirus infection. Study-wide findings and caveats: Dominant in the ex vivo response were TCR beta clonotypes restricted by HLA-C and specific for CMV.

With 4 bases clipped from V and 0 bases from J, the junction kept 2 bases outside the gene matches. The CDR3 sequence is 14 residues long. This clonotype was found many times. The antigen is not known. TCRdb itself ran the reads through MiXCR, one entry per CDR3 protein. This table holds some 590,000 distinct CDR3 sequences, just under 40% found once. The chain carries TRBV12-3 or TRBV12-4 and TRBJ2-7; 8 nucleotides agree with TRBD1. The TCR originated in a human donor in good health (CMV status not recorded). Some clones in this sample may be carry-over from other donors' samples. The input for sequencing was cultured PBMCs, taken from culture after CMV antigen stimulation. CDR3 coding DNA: TGTGCCAGCAGTTCGACAGGGGACTCCTACGAGCAGTACTTC. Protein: CASSSTGDSYEQYF.